This TCR beta chain derives from a study of post-analysis software for immune sequencing data. This clonotype was counted between two and nine times. The antigen is undetermined. Looked up from germline, CDR1 is MNHEY and CDR2 is SVGAGI. Trimming at V came to 2 bases and at J to 8 bases, leaving 10 bases not matched to a gene. This CDR3 spans 15 amino acids. Built from TCR beta cDNA, the libraries had unique molecular identifiers in them. T cells, roughly 0.85 to 10 million of them, yielded roughly 470,000 cDNA molecules. TCRdb redid the calling of the PCR reads with MiXCR, one entry per CDR3 protein. The repertoire holds some 800,000 distinct CDR3 sequences, 40% to 55% seen once, with 4% to 5% in the top ten. Study conclusions and caveats: Diversity measured as normalized Chao1 was significantly lower in multiple sclerosis patients than in controls. Elevated frequency relative to controls characterized roughly five TRBV segments in patients, TRBV5-6, TRBV5-1 and TRBV20-1 among them.

The TCR comes from a girl aged 5 to 17 with multiple sclerosis. Sequencing was done on a sample of blood. The rearrangement uses TRBV6-5 and TRBJ1-2, with 8 bases aligning to TRBD1. The DNA for the CDR3 is TGTGCCAGCAGTTACGGCGACAGGGGTGCTGGGGGCTACACCTTC. This gives the protein CASSYGDRGAGGYTF.